Below are 8 T cell receptor beta chains sequenced from a single sample in a study of blood T cells in healthy people across ages. Then a second PCR, running about 6 to 12 cycles, was carried out with a sample-barcoded 5' primer and a J-beta primer mix. TCRdb redid the calling of the 5' RACE reads with MiXCR, one entry per CDR3 protein. The sample has roughly 900,000 distinct CDR3 sequences, around 49% seen once; the top ten hold 10% to 15%. Sequencing was carried out using blood. These receptor sequences come from a man aged 25 to 45 in good health.

This sequence joins TRBV15 and TRBJ1-5, with D possibly matching TRBD1 (5 bases). The CDR3 loop spans 15 amino acids. With 0 bases removed from V and 0 bases from J, the gap between germline ends came to 6 bases. The germline gives CDR1 LNHNV, CDR2 YYDKDF (reference sequence). The CDR3: CATSRDGGSNQPQHF. DNA for the CDR3: TGTGCCACCAGCAGAGATGGGGGTAGCAATCAGCCCCAGCATTTT. Variable domain in full (rest from reference TRBV15 and TRBJ1-5): DAMVIQNPRYQVTQFGKPVTLSCSQTLNHNVMYWYQQKSSQAPKLLFHYYDKDFNNEADTPDNFQSRRPNTSFCFLDIRSPGLGDTAMYLCATSRDGGSNQPQHFGDGTRLSIL.

The rearrangement uses TRBV7-9 and TRBJ2-7; no clear D. The germline V gene encodes CDR1 SEHNR and CDR2 FQNEAQ (reference sequence). Trimming removed 7 bases at V and 6 bases at J, with 16 bases between. The CDR3 has 13 residues. CDR3 sequence: CASTQRLLGEQYF. The CDR3 DNA reads as TGTGCCAGCACCCAGAGGCTGTTGGGCGAGCAGTACTTC. Together with reference TRBV7-9 and TRBJ2-7, the CDR3 gives the full variable domain: DTGVSQNPRHKITKRGQNVTFRCDPISEHNRLYWYRQTLGQGPEFLTYFQNEAQLEKSRLLSDRFSAERPKGSFSTLEIQRTEQGDSAMYLCASTQRLLGEQYFGPGTRLTVT.

The chain uses TRBV7-2 and TRBJ2-4; 9 nucleotides align to TRBD2. CDR3 length equals 18 residues. Germline trimming cut 4 bases from V and 0 bases from J; bases unmatched to any gene: 10. Germline V gives CDR1 SGHTA, CDR2 FQGNSA. The CDR3, as DNA: TGTGCCAGCAGCTCCGGGACTAGCTTGATCATAGCCAAAAACATTCAGTACTTC. Its protein product is CASSSGTSLIIAKNIQYF.

This rearrangement joins TRBV7-9 to TRBJ2-5; 7 bases map to TRBD1. V lost 5 bases to trimming and J lost 5 bases; unmatched junction nucleotides: 11. CDR1 is SEHNR, CDR2 FQNEAQ, per germline (reference sequence). There are 15 residues in the CDR3. Written as DNA, the CDR3 is TGTGCCAGCAGCACCCTGAGACAGGGTGGGGAGACCCAGTACTTC. Protein product: CASSTLRQGGETQYF.

The table lists this clonotype with a few counts. J is TRBJ2-7 and V is TRBV7-2, with a tentative D call TRBD1 (5 bases). CDR1 and CDR2 (germline): SGHTA, FQGNSA. This CDR3 has 13 amino acids. Deletions cut 6 bases from V and 0 bases from J, with 9 bases between. The CDR3 here is CASRSTASYEQYF. The CDR3 DNA sequence: TGTGCCAGCAGGTCGACAGCCTCCTACGAGCAGTACTTC.

This chain's CDR3 is CAINAPAGDTQYF. The CDR3 DNA reads TGTGCCATCAACGCCCCCGCCGGGGATACGCAGTATTTT. J is TRBJ2-3 and V is TRBV10-3; D not resolved. Germline V lookup: CDR1 ENHRY, CDR2 SYGVKD. Trimming stripped 7 bases from V and 6 bases from J, with 14 bases between. This CDR3 region has 13 residues.

For this clonotype: At one end the junction does not follow the germline gene, possibly because of a read error. V and J are TRBV11-1 and TRBJ2-5; the match to TRBD2 covers 11 bases. The germline V gene has CDR1 SGHAT and CDR2 FQDESV (reference sequence). The CDR3 covers 17 residues. The CDR3 DNA is TGTGCCATCAGCTATAGCGGGGGGGCGAGTTTGAAAGAGACCCAGTACTTC. Translation: CAISYSGGASLKETQYF.

In this sample, this clonotype turned up a few times. The chain combines TRBV29-1 with TRBJ1-1; maybe TRBD1 (5 bases). CDR1 is SQVTM, CDR2 ANQGSEA, per germline. The CDR3 has 13 amino acids. V gave up 4 bases and J gave up 5 bases, with 14 bases separating them. DNA for the CDR3: TGCAGCGTTGCGCGGGGGTTCGAGACTGAAGCTTTCTTT. It specifies CSVARGFETEAFF.